This T cell receptor (beta chain) was documented in a study of lymphopenia after photon versus proton radiotherapy. The method was immunoSEQ multiplex PCR; TCRdb's version includes in-frame clones alone and lacks a portion of them. The sample holds 15,000 to 20,000 clones, roughly nine tenths seen once. Whole-study findings and limits: Relative stability marked proton patients; photon patients lost diversity and naive cells. Oligoclonal CD8+ Temra expansion after nadir drove photon patients' diversity drop. Post-nadir TCR diversity decline inversely tracked overall survival among those who died.

V was shortened by 4 bases and J by 5 bases, with 21 bases between the two germline ends. Germline V gives CDR1 SGHRS, CDR2 YFSETQ. There are 16 residues in the CDR3. As to this clone: Its target is unknown.

Sequencing was performed on peripheral blood, taken from a patient treated with proton-based radiotherapy. The receptor's source is a man aged 65-85 years with pancreatic cancer. V usage is TRBV5-1 and J usage is TRBJ2-5, with D perhaps assigned TRBD1 or TRBD2 (6 bases each). CDR3 bases: TGCGCCAGCAGCCGGGGGCGTACACAGGGAAATGAGACCCAGTACTTC. Its protein product is CASSRGRTQGNETQYF.